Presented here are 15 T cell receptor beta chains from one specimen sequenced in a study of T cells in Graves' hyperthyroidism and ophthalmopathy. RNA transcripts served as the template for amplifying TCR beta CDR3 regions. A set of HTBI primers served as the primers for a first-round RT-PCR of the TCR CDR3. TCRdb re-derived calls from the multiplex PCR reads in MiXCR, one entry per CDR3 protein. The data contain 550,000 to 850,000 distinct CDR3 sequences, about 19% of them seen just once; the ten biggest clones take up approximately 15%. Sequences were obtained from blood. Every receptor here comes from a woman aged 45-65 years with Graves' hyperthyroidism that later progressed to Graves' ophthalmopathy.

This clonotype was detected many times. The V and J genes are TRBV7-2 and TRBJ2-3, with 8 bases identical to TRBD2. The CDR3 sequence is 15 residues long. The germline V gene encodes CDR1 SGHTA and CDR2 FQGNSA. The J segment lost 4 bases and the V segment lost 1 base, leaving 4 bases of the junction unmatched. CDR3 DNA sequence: TGTGCCAGCAGCTTAGGGACTAGCAGCGCAGATACGCAGTATTTT. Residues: CASSLGTSSADTQYF.

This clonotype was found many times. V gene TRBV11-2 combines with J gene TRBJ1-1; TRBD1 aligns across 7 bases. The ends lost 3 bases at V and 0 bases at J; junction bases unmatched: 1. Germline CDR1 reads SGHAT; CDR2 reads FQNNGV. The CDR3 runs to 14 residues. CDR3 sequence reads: CASSFDRVNTEAFF. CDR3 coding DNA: TGTGCCAGCAGCTTCGACAGGGTGAACACTGAAGCTTTCTTT.

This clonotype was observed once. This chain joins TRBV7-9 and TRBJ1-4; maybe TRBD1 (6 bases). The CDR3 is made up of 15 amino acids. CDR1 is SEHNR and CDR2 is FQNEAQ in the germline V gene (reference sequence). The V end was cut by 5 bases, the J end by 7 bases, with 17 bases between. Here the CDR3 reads CASSAQGRSGEKLFF. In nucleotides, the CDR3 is TGTGCCAGCAGCGCGCAGGGGAGGAGTGGTGAAAAACTGTTTTTT.

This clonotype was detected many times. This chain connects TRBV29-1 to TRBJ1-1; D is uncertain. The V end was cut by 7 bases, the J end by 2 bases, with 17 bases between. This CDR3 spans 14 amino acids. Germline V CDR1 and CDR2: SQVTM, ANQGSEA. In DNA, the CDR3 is TGCAGCGCCCGAGACGGTGGAGGAAACACTGAAGCTTTCTTT. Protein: CSARDGGGNTEAFF.

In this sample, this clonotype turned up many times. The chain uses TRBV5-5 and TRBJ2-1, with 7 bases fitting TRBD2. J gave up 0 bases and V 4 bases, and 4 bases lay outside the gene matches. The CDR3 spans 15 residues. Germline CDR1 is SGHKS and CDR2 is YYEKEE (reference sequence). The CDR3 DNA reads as TGTGCCAGCAGCCTGACTAGCCGCTCCTACAATGAGCAGTTCTTC. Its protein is CASSLTSRSYNEQFF.

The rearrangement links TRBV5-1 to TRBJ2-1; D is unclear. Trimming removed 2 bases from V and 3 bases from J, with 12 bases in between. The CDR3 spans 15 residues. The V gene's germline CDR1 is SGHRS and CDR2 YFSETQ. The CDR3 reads CASSFSGASYNEQFF. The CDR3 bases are TGCGCCAGCAGCTTTTCAGGAGCTAGCTACAATGAGCAGTTCTTC.

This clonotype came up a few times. CDR3 loop: CASSPGLAGEPYEQYF. CDR3 nucleotide sequence: TGTGCCAGCAGCCCGGGACTAGCGGGGGAACCATACGAGCAGTACTTC. The gene calls are TRBV9 and TRBJ2-7, with 14 nucleotides matching TRBD2. The CDR3 length is 16 residues. After removal of 4 bases from V and 4 bases from J, the junction contained 7 bases not matched to a gene. Per the germline V gene, CDR1 is SGDLS and CDR2 is YYNGEE. Full variable domain (remainder filled in from reference TRBV9 and TRBJ2-7): DSGVTQTPKHLITATGQRVTLRCSPRSGDLSVYWYQQSLDQGLQFLIQYYNGEERAKGNILERFSAQQFPDLHSELNLSSLELGDSALYFCASSPGLAGEPYEQYFGPGTRLTVT.

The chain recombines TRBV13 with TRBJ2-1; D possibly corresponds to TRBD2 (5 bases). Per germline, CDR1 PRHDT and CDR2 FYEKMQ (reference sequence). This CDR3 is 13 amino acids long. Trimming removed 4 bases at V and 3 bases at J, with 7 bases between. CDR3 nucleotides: TGTGCCAGCAGCTCGACTAACTACAATGAGCAGTTCTTC. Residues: CASSSTNYNEQFF.

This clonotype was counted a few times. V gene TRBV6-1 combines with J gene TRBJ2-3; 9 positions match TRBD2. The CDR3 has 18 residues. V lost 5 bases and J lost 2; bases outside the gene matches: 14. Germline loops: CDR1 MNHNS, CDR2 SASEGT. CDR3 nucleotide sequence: TGTGCCAGCAGTTTTTTGTGGAGGAGCGGGGGGTTCACAGATACGCAGTATTTT. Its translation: CASSFLWRSGGFTDTQYF.

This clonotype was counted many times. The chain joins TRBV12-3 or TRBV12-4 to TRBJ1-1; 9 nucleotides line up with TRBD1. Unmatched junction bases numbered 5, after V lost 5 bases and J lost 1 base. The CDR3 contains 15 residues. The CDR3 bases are TGTGCCAGCAGTCCCCCGGGACAGGGGAACACTGAAGCTTTCTTT. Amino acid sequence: CASSPPGQGNTEAFF.

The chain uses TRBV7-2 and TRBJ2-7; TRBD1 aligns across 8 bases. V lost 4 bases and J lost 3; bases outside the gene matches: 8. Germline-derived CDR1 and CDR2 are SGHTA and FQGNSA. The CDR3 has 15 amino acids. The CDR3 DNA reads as TGTGCCAGCAGCTCCCCTAGGACAGGGAGCTACGAGCAGTACTTC. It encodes CASSSPRTGSYEQYF. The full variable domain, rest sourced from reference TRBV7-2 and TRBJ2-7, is GAGVSQSPSNKVTEKGKDVELRCDPISGHTALYWYRQSLGQGLEFLIYFQGNSAPDKSGLPSDRFSAERTGGSVSTLTIQRTQQEDSAVYLCASSSPRTGSYEQYFGPGTRLTVT.

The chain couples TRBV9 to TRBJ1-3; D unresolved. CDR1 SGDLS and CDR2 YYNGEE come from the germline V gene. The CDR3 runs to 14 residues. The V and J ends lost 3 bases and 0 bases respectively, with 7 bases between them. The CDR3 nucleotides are TGTGCCAGCAGCGCCTCAGGCTCTGGAAACACCATATATTTT. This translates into CASSASGSGNTIYF.

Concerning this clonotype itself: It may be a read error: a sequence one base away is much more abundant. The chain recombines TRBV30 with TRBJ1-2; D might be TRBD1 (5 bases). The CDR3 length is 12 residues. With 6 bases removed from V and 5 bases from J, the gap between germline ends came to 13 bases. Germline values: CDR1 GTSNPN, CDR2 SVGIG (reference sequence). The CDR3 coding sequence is TGTGCCTGTAGCGGGGCCGAGTATGGCTACACCTTC. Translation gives CACSGAEYGYTF.

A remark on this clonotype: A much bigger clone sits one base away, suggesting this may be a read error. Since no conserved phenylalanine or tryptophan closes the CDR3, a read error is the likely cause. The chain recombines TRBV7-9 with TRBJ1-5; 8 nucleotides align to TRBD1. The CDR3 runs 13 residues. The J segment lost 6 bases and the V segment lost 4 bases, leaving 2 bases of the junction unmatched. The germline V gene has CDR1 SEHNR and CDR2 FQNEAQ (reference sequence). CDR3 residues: CASSSQGVQPQHL. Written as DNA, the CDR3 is TGTGCCAGCAGCTCACAGGGGGTTCAGCCCCAGCATCTT.

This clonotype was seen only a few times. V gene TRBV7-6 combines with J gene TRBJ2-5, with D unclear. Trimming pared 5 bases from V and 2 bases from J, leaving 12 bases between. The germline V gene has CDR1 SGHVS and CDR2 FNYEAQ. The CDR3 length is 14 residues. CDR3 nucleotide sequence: TGTGCCAGCAGCCCCCGGACGCGTCAAGAGACCCAGTACTTC. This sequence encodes CASSPRTRQETQYF.